A single sample is the source of the 6 T cell receptor beta chains below, sequenced in a study of CD8+ T cells in alopecia areata. Reverse transcription of extracted RNA yielded cDNA, which provided the sequencing template. Generated by immunoSEQ multiplex PCR, the TCRdb table keeps only in-frame clones and is missing some. This table has 150,000 to 200,000 clones, over 50% appearing once. The sample in question was CD4+ T cells sorted from blood, obtained at week 0. These TCRs come from a human donor with alopecia areata.

The chain joins TRBV9 to TRBJ1-4; D ambiguous. This CDR3 spans 13 amino acids. V was cut by 2 bases and J by 5 bases, with 7 bases left in between. The germline CDR1 and CDR2 sequences are SGDLS and YYNGEE. The CDR3 nucleotides read TGTGCCAGCAGCGTCGGAAGCAATGAAAAACTGTTTTTT. Its protein product is CASSVGSNEKLFF.

CDR3 sequence: CASSGGGTAGNTIYF. In DNA, the CDR3 is TGTGCCAGCAGTGGAGGTGGGACAGCCGGAAACACCATATATTTT. The V and J genes are TRBV2 and TRBJ1-3, with 7 bases that match TRBD1. V gave up 4 bases and J gave up 4 bases; unmatched junction bases: 7. Germline-derived CDR1 and CDR2 are SNHLY and FYNNEI. CDR3 length equals 15 residues.

Concerning this clone itself: The sample contains more than one DNA sequence encoding this CDR3. The gene calls are TRBV7-9 and TRBJ2-7, with D perhaps TRBD1 (5 bases). The CDR3 has 12 amino acids. The germline CDR1 and CDR2 sequences are SEHNR and FQNEAQ (reference sequence). V was clipped by 2 bases and J by 3 bases, with 5 bases between them. DNA for the CDR3: TGTGCCAGCAGCTTAACAGGCTACGAGCAGTACTTC. This codes for CASSLTGYEQYF.

The chain links TRBV30 to TRBJ1-6; D is possibly TRBD1 (6 bases). Germline values: CDR1 GTSNPN, CDR2 SVGIG (reference sequence). CDR3 size: 14 residues. Trimming took off 1 base at V and 7 bases at J, with 11 bases between the two ends. CDR3 sequence reads: CAWSAGQQNSPLHF. The CDR3 region has the DNA TGTGCCTGGAGTGCCGGACAGCAGAATTCACCCCTCCACTTT.

This clone has only a few counts. This chain joins TRBV27 and TRBJ2-3, with 10 bases matching TRBD2. CDR3 length equals 18 residues. The germline CDR1 and CDR2 sequences are MNHEY and SMNVEV (reference sequence). V lost 6 bases to trimming and J lost 0 bases; unmatched junction nucleotides: 12. CDR3 residues: CASRRKGTSAPSTDTQYF. The CDR3 bases are TGTGCCAGCAGACGCAAGGGGACTAGCGCACCTAGCACAGATACGCAGTATTTT.

A few counts support this clone. The V gene is TRBV11-1, the J gene TRBJ1-5; TRBD1 is a possible D gene (6 bases). Looked up from germline, CDR1 is SGHAT and CDR2 is FQDESV (reference sequence). The CDR3 is 13 residues long. V lost 5 bases and J 6 bases, leaving 11 bases between the germline ends. The CDR3 DNA is TGTGCCAGCAGCCAGGGGATGGCTCAGCCCCAGCATTTT. It codes for CASSQGMAQPQHF. Supplemented by reference TRBV11-1 and TRBJ1-5, the full variable domain reads EAEVAQSPRYKITEKSQAVAFWCDPISGHATLYWYRQILGQGPELLVQFQDESVVDDSQLPKDRFSAERLKGVDSTLKIQPAELGDSAMYLCASSQGMAQPQHFGDGTRLSIL.